This TCR beta chain was recorded in a study of OX40 agonist ivuxolimab in advanced cancers. On the study more broadly: Hepatocellular carcinoma, melanoma, renal cell or head and neck cancer was diagnosed in the dose-escalation patients.

Germline CDR1 and CDR2: LGHNA and YNFKEQ. J gave up 7 bases and V 4 bases, and 7 bases lay outside the gene matches. This CDR3 comprises 15 residues. Libraries were prepared by immunoSEQ multiplex PCR; TCRdb keeps only in-frame clonotypes and omits some of them. Of around 59,000 clones in the sample, about 89% were seen once. The chain carries TRBV4-2 and TRBJ2-1; 10 nucleotides line up with TRBD2. The origin of this receptor is an adult with an advanced solid tumor such as melanoma, head and neck, liver or kidney cancer. The source was CD4+ or CD8+ T cells sorted from blood, collected in a trial of the OX40 agonist ivuxolimab. The CDR3 reads CASSLGLADWNEQFF. In nucleotides, the CDR3 is TGTGCCAGCAGCCTCGGACTAGCGGACTGGAATGAGCAGTTCTTC.